These T cell receptor beta chains were read from a single sample in a study of T-cell reconstitution after alpha-beta-depleted transplantation in children. TCRdb independently ran MiXCR on the PCR reads; one entry per CDR3 protein. The top ten clones hold over 2.5% of a sample with 200,000 to 250,000 distinct CDR3 sequences, about 25% of them seen once. The specimen comprised PBMCs, sampled before TCRalphabeta/CD19-depleted stem cell transplant. These TCRs come from a girl aged 2-15 years with Fanconi anemia, due to receive a stem cell transplant. The CDR3 runs from the conserved cysteine through the conserved F or W. A D gene is named only where the DNA matches it firmly. Not all rows give a size; the values are once, few, many and, for expanded clones, a class.

cdr3_nt cdr3_aa clone_size v_call d_call j_call
TGTGCCAGCAGCCGCCGTAGCGGGAGCCCGTCAGATACGCAGTATTTT CASSRRSGSPSDTQYF NA TRBV11-3 TRBD2 TRBJ2-3
TGTGCCAGCAGCGCTAGCGGGAGCCCAACCTACGAGCAGTACTTC CASSASGSPTYEQYF many TRBV9 TRBD2 TRBJ2-7
TGCAGCGTTGAGGGACTAGCGGGAGATGAGCAGTTCTTC CSVEGLAGDEQFF NA TRBV29-1 TRBD2 TRBJ2-1
TGTGCCAGCAGCTACTGGGACAGGGCTTACGAGCAGTACTTC CASSYWDRAYEQYF few TRBV7-9 TRBD1 TRBJ2-7
TGTGCCAGCAGTCCGGGACAGGGGAGGACCGGGGAGCTGTTTTTT CASSPGQGRTGELFF many TRBV12-3/TRBV12-4 TRBD1 TRBJ2-2
TGCAGTGTTACGGAATATCGTCTAGGCTACGAGCAGTACTTC CSVTEYRLGYEQYF many TRBV20-1 NA TRBJ2-7
TGTGCCAGCAGCTTAGCTAGCGGGGGGGCCTACGAGCAGTACTTC CASSLASGGAYEQYF many TRBV7-2 TRBD2 TRBJ2-7
TGCAGTGCTATTGTCGGGACTCGGGTTGGGAATGAGCAGTTCTTC CSAIVGTRVGNEQFF many TRBV20-1 NA TRBJ2-1
TGTGCCAGCATCGGCTGGGGCGGCAACAATGAGCAGTTCTTC CASIGWGGNNEQFF NA TRBV27 NA TRBJ2-1
TGCAGTGCTAGAAAAGCGGGAGGGCCCGCAACAGATACGCAGTATTTT CSARKAGGPATDTQYF many TRBV20-1 TRBD2 TRBJ2-3
TGCAGCGTTGTGGCTACCCAAGAGACCCAGTACTTC CSVVATQETQYF NA TRBV29-1 NA TRBJ2-5
TGCAGTGCTAGCCCGGGGCCCAGTCCCTACGAGCAGTACTTC CSASPGPSPYEQYF many TRBV20-1 NA TRBJ2-7
TGTGCCAGCAGTCCACGCAGGGGCTGGAACACTGAAGCTTTCTTT CASSPRRGWNTEAFF many TRBV6-5 NA TRBJ1-1
TGCAGCGGGATCGGGACAGAGTACAATGAGCAGTTCTTC CSGIGTEYNEQFF many TRBV29-1 TRBD1 TRBJ2-1
TGCAGTGCTAAGGGTACTAGAATGTACGAGCAGTACTTC CSAKGTRMYEQYF NA TRBV20-1 NA TRBJ2-7
TGTGCCAGCTCACCGAATGCAGGGCGTGAGCAGTTCTTC CASSPNAGREQFF few TRBV18 NA TRBJ2-1
TGCAGTGCTTGCCAGATAAATCAGCCCCAGCATTTT CSACQINQPQHF few TRBV20-1 NA TRBJ1-5
TGTGCCAGCAGTGAAGCTCGGGAGACCCAGTACTTC CASSEARETQYF NA TRBV2 NA TRBJ2-5
TGCAGCGTTGAAGGTAGCGGGAGCGGGTATACGCAGTATTTT CSVEGSGSGYTQYF NA TRBV29-1 TRBD2 TRBJ2-3
TGCAGTGCTAGAGATTACGGATCCTACTATGGCTACACCTTC CSARDYGSYYGYTF many TRBV20-1 NA TRBJ1-2
TGCAGCGGTAGCGGGGGGGCGGATACGCAGTATTTT CSGSGGADTQYF NA TRBV29-1 TRBD2 TRBJ2-3
TGTGCCAGCAGCTTAATCGCACAGGGGTATAACACCGGGGAGCTGTTTTTT CASSLIAQGYNTGELFF NA TRBV7-9 TRBD1 TRBJ2-2
TGCAGCGTTTGGGGCCAAGAGACCCAGTACTTC CSVWGQETQYF NA TRBV29-1 NA TRBJ2-5
TGTGCCAGCAGCCAACGACAGGGCTCTGGGGCCAACGTCCTGACTTTC CASSQRQGSGANVLTF NA TRBV3-1 TRBD1 TRBJ2-6
TGTGCCAGCAGTGAATATCCGGGTAGCGGAGAAACTAGCTCAGATACGCAGTATTTT CASSEYPGSGETSSDTQYF NA TRBV25-1 NA TRBJ2-3
TGTGCCAGCGGTTCGGGGCGGGGGAAAGATGAGCAGTTCTTC CASGSGRGKDEQFF many TRBV25-1 TRBD2 TRBJ2-1
TGTGCCAGCAGCTTAGTCTCTGGAAACACCATATATTTT CASSLVSGNTIYF NA TRBV7-8 NA TRBJ1-3
TGTGCCAGCAGCTTAGAAGGGGTCCCTCCCTACGAGCAGTACTTC CASSLEGVPPYEQYF NA TRBV7-2 NA TRBJ2-7
TGCAGCGTTGAAGAGGACAGAAACTACGAGCAGTACTTC CSVEEDRNYEQYF NA TRBV29-1 NA TRBJ2-7
TGTGCCAGCAGTTTAGGCGGGGGGGCCTACGAGCAGTACTTC CASSLGGGAYEQYF many TRBV27 TRBD2 TRBJ2-7
TGCAGCGTTCACCCTACCCGGGAGACCCAGTACTTC CSVHPTRETQYF many TRBV29-1 NA TRBJ2-5
TGCGTTGCGAATGAGCAGTTCTTC CVANEQFF many TRBV30 NA TRBJ2-1
TGTGCCACCAGCAGAGATGGGACCGCGAGGGAGACCCAGTACTTC CATSRDGTARETQYF NA TRBV15 NA TRBJ2-5
TGTGCCAGCAGCTTAGGTCTAGGGCTAGCGGCCTACGAGCAGTACTTC CASSLGLGLAAYEQYF NA TRBV7-8 TRBD2 TRBJ2-7
TGTGCCAGCAGTCCCCACAGTGCTGAAGCTTTCTTT CASSPHSAEAFF NA TRBV25-1 NA TRBJ1-1
TGTGCCAGCAGTTTCCACAGCTCCTACAATGAGCAGTTCTTC CASSFHSSYNEQFF few TRBV28 NA TRBJ2-1
TGCAGCGTTGATCCTAATGAAAAACTGTTTTTT CSVDPNEKLFF many TRBV29-1 NA TRBJ1-4
TGTGCCAGCAGCGCCGGGGGATCTAGCACAGATACGCAGTATTTT CASSAGGSSTDTQYF many TRBV6-4 NA TRBJ2-3
TGCAGCGTCCTCGGGACAGTTAATGAAAAACTGTTTTTT CSVLGTVNEKLFF NA TRBV29-1 TRBD1 TRBJ1-4
TGCAGTGCTAGGACGTCCGGTTCGGACAGGTTAGAGTTC CSARTSGSDRLEF many TRBV20-1 TRBD1 TRBJ2-1
TGTGCCAGCAGCCAGGTGGGGACCCAAGAGACCCAGTACTTC CASSQVGTQETQYF NA TRBV12-3/TRBV12-4 NA TRBJ2-5
TGTGCCAGCCGCGGGGGGGCCACAGATACGCAGTATTTT CASRGGATDTQYF many TRBV7-2 TRBD2 TRBJ2-3
TGTGCCAGCAGTGAAGCGGTAGATCAAGAGACCCAGTACTTC CASSEAVDQETQYF many TRBV6-1 NA TRBJ2-5
TGTGCCAGCAGCCGGGCGGGGACTCAGGCCTACAATGAGCAGTTCTTC CASSRAGTQAYNEQFF NA TRBV7-9 NA TRBJ2-1
TGTGCCAGCAGCCTTCGACTAGCGGGGGGCGACGAGCAGTACTTC CASSLRLAGGDEQYF many TRBV7-8 TRBD2 TRBJ2-7